This record looks at one TCR beta chain sequence and its context. Antigen unknown. This sample stems from a study of OX40 agonist ivuxolimab in advanced cancers. Study in general: Three patients, one with hepatocellular carcinoma and two with cutaneous melanoma, achieved partial responses. Study conclusions and caveats: On average, a greater number of expanded clones characterised CD8+ T cells relative to CD4+. In the expanded peripheral T cells, antigen specificity was never determined.

Generated by immunoSEQ multiplex PCR, the TCRdb table keeps only in-frame clones and is missing some. The profile shows more than 55,000 clones, around 90% of them singletons. The CDR3 sequence is 15 residues long. CDR1 SGHNT and CDR2 YYREEE come from the germline V gene (reference sequence). V was cut by 3 bases and J by 3 bases, with 12 bases left in between. On cycle 4 day 1 and cycle 7 day 1, as well as at baseline, blood was sampled. The clonotype originates from an adult with an advanced solid tumor such as melanoma, head and neck, liver or kidney cancer. V is TRBV5-4 and J is TRBJ2-2; TRBD1 might be the D (5 bases). The starting material was CD4+ or CD8+ T cells sorted from blood, obtained in a trial of the OX40 agonist ivuxolimab. This CDR3 reads CASSSDSTYTGELFF. In nucleotides, the CDR3 is TGTGCCAGCAGCTCTGACAGCACCTACACCGGGGAGCTGTTTTTT.